The 22 T cell receptor beta chains presented below share a single source sample, sequenced in a study of Tregs in tolerant kidney transplant recipients. TCRdb keeps only in-frame clones here, not all; method: immunoSEQ multiplex PCR. The sample lists 110,000 or so clones, approximately 90% occurring once. The sequencing input was CD4+ T cells from blood. The receptors shown here come from a human donor in good health.

The rearrangement uses TRBV6-1 and TRBJ2-7; TRBD2 aligns across 9 bases. The V gene's germline CDR1 is MNHNS and CDR2 SASEGT. Trimming at V came to 5 bases and at J to 7 bases, leaving 9 bases not matched to a gene. The CDR3 extends over 14 amino acids. Here the CDR3 reads CASSLAGGFGEQYF. The CDR3 DNA follows: TGTGCCAGCAGTCTTGCGGGGGGGTTTGGGGAGCAGTACTTC.

The V gene is TRBV4-2, the J gene TRBJ2-3, with no clear D. The germline CDR1 and CDR2 sequences are LGHNA and YNFKEQ. The CDR3 is 15 amino acids. V dropped 0 bases and J dropped 3 bases, with 10 bases sitting between them. The CDR3 bases are TGTGCCAGCAGCCAAGATCCAAAAGGGACAGATACGCAGTATTTT. Its protein is CASSQDPKGTDTQYF.

The chain is built from TRBV10-2 and TRBJ1-4; tentatively, D is TRBD1 (5 bases). V lost 3 bases, J lost 7 bases, and 12 bases lay in between. Per the germline V gene, CDR1 is WSHSY and CDR2 is SAAADI. This CDR3 spans 14 amino acids. CDR3: CASSDKGWGEKLFF. CDR3 nucleotide sequence: TGCGCCAGCAGTGATAAGGGGTGGGGTGAAAAACTGTTTTTT.

J is TRBJ2-1 and V is TRBV5-4; 8 nucleotides agree with TRBD1. Germline lookup yields CDR1 SGHNT and CDR2 YYREEE (reference sequence). This CDR3 spans 14 amino acids. After removal of 4 bases from V and 7 bases from J, the junction contained 7 bases not matched to a gene. CDR3 amino acids: CASSLGTGFNEQFF. The DNA of the CDR3 is TGTGCCAGCAGCCTCGGGACAGGCTTTAATGAGCAGTTCTTC.

The chain links TRBV4-1 to TRBJ2-5, with TRBD1 identical over 7 bases. CDR3 length: 15 residues. V was clipped by 4 bases and J by 5 bases; unmatched bases: 10. The germline V gene has CDR1 MGHRA and CDR2 YSYEKL. CDR3 amino acids: CASSPFRQGVETQYF. CDR3 coding DNA: TGCGCCAGCAGCCCCTTTCGACAGGGCGTCGAGACCCAGTACTTC.

Points on this clone: In the same sample, other DNA sequences code for this CDR3. The chain is built from TRBV2 and TRBJ1-5; 8 positions match TRBD1. The CDR3 has 13 residues. Germline CDR1 is SNHLY and CDR2 is FYNNEI. J gave up 4 bases and V 9 bases, and 5 bases lay outside the gene matches. CDR3 protein: CASMRQGNQPQHF. The CDR3 region has the DNA TGTGCCAGTATGAGACAGGGGAATCAGCCCCAGCATTTT.

This clone appeared once. The V gene is TRBV5-1, the J gene TRBJ1-1, with 8 bases matching TRBD1. The CDR3 has 16 residues. Unmatched junction bases numbered 5, after V lost 1 base and J lost 0 bases. Looked up from germline, CDR1 is SGHRS and CDR2 is YFSETQ. In DNA form, the CDR3 reads TGCGCCAGCAGCTTGACCTTGACAGGGGTGAACACTGAAGCTTTCTTT. Translating it yields CASSLTLTGVNTEAFF.

The rearrangement joins TRBV5-8 to TRBJ2-1, with unresolved D. This CDR3 contains 18 residues. The V end was cut by 6 bases, the J end by 0 bases, with 22 bases between. Germline V gene sequence: CDR1 SGHTS, CDR2 YDEGEE. CDR3 DNA sequence: TGTGCCAGCACCCCTCTTCTAGTAGCAGTAAGCTCCTACAATGAGCAGTTCTTC. It codes for CASTPLLVAVSSYNEQFF.

This sequence joins TRBV27 and TRBJ1-1, with D uncertain. Germline values: CDR1 MNHEY, CDR2 SMNVEV (reference sequence). The V end lost 6 bases, the J end lost 3 bases, and 11 bases lay between the germline ends. CDR3 length: 13 residues. In nucleotides, the CDR3 is TGTGCCAGCAGGGACCAGAAGTACACTGAAGCTTTCTTT. Translating it yields CASRDQKYTEAFF.

The chain links TRBV5-4 to TRBJ2-7, with 13 bases aligning to TRBD2. Losses at the gene ends were 4 bases for V and 7 bases for J; bases not matched to a gene: 8. There are 15 residues in the CDR3. The germline CDR1 and CDR2 sequences are SGHNT and YYREEE (reference sequence). The CDR3 spells CASSPAGLAGMEQYF. CDR3 DNA sequence: TGTGCCAGCAGCCCAGCGGGACTAGCGGGAATGGAGCAGTACTTC.

This clone turned up a few times. This chain uses TRBV5-4 with TRBJ2-7, with D perhaps TRBD1 or TRBD2 (5 bases each). The CDR3 totals 14 residues. Germline loops: CDR1 SGHNT, CDR2 YYREEE (reference sequence). V lost 1 base to trimming and J lost 4 bases, with 12 bases between them. Here the CDR3 reads CASSLTGAIYEQYF. In DNA form, the CDR3 reads TGTGCCAGCAGCTTGACCGGGGCAATTTACGAGCAGTACTTC.

This chain connects TRBV13 to TRBJ2-5; TRBD2 is a possible D gene (5 bases). The length of the CDR3 is 16 residues. Germline CDR1 reads PRHDT; CDR2 reads FYEKMQ (reference sequence). V shed 5 bases and J shed 5 bases, with 21 bases lying between them. This CDR3 reads CASSPGLPEDEETQYF. CDR3 DNA: TGTGCCAGCAGCCCCGGACTCCCCGAGGATGAGGAGACCCAGTACTTC.

The chain joins TRBV7-2 to TRBJ1-3; D uncertain. The V end was cut by 4 bases, the J end by 7 bases, with 8 bases between. This CDR3 is 12 amino acids long. Germline V gene lookup returns CDR1 SGHTA and CDR2 FQGNSA. The CDR3 sequence is CASSSPANTIYF. Here the CDR3 DNA reads TGTGCCAGCAGCTCCCCCGCCAACACCATATATTTT. Combining the CDR3 with reference TRBV7-2 and TRBJ1-3 gives the whole variable domain GAGVSQSPSNKVTEKGKDVELRCDPISGHTALYWYRQSLGQGLEFLIYFQGNSAPDKSGLPSDRFSAERTGGSVSTLTIQRTQQEDSAVYLCASSSPANTIYFGEGSWLTVV.

This chain connects TRBV18 to TRBJ2-3, with 9 bases aligning to TRBD1. The CDR3 loop spans 16 amino acids. Per the germline V gene, CDR1 is KGHSH and CDR2 is LQKENI. With V trimmed by 3 bases and J by 0 bases, 4 bases remained unmatched. The CDR3 region is CASSPRGQGSTDTQYF. The DNA for the CDR3 is TGTGCCAGCTCACCCAGGGGACAGGGAAGCACAGATACGCAGTATTTT.

This clone was seen a single time. The chain couples TRBV6-6 to TRBJ2-7; 8 nucleotides match TRBD1. With 7 bases clipped from V and 5 bases from J, the junction kept 13 bases outside the gene matches. The CDR3 is 15 residues long. Germline assignment: CDR1 MNHNY and CDR2 SVGAGI (reference sequence). CDR3 nucleotides: TGTGCCAGCAAACCGAGTCAGGGGGCGCGGGACGAGCAGTACTTC. Amino acids: CASKPSQGARDEQYF.

This chain links TRBV29-1 with TRBJ2-1; D perhaps matches TRBD2 (5 bases). This CDR3 contains 13 residues. The V end lost 7 bases, the J end lost 7 bases, and 17 bases lay between the germline ends. Germline V lookup: CDR1 SQVTM, CDR2 ANQGSEA. In DNA, the CDR3 is TGCAGCGCCGCCAGGCTAGCCGTAAATGAGCAGTTCTTC. Protein product: CSAARLAVNEQFF.

The chain couples TRBV4-2 to TRBJ2-5; TRBD2 matches 12 bases. The germline V gene has CDR1 LGHNA and CDR2 YNFKEQ. The CDR3 sequence is 17 residues long. J gave up 4 bases and V 4 bases, and 10 bases lay outside the gene matches. The CDR3 DNA follows: TGTGCCAGCAGCCCCGCCTCTAGCGGGGGGGCCGGAGAGACCCAGTACTTC. It specifies CASSPASSGGAGETQYF.

The chain joins TRBV6-6 to TRBJ1-2; 9 nucleotides match TRBD1. V gave up 11 bases and J gave up 6 bases; unmatched junction bases: 13. The CDR3 is 14 residues long. CDR1 and CDR2 (germline): MNHNY, SVGAGI (reference sequence). The CDR3 region has the DNA TGTGCCGGGGGAGAACAGGGGGCTCCCAATGGCTACACCTTC. Amino acids: CAGGEQGAPNGYTF.

This rearrangement joins TRBV19 to TRBJ2-1; tentatively, D is TRBD2 (5 bases). V was shortened by 5 bases and J by 5 bases, with 22 bases between the two germline ends. The CDR3 loop spans 17 amino acids. CDR1 LNHDA and CDR2 SQIVND come from the germline V gene (reference sequence). The CDR3 DNA is TGTGCCAGTAGTTCCCAAGCCACTAGTAGCCCCCACAATGAGCAGTTCTTC. Residues: CASSSQATSSPHNEQFF.

The V and J genes are TRBV5-5 and TRBJ1-1, with D unresolved. The CDR3 runs to 13 residues. V lost 0 bases and J 7 bases, leaving 10 bases between the germline ends. CDR1 is SGHKS and CDR2 is YYEKEE in the germline V gene (reference sequence). This CDR3 is CASSLGPGGEAFF. The CDR3 DNA reads TGTGCCAGCAGCTTGGGCCCGGGCGGTGAAGCTTTCTTT. Filled out from reference TRBV5-5 and TRBJ1-1, the complete variable domain reads DAGVTQSPTHLIKTRGQQVTLRCSPISGHKSVSWYQQVLGQGPQFIFQYYEKEERGRGNFPDRFSARQFPNYSSELNVNALLLGDSALYLCASSLGPGGEAFFGQGTRLTVV.

The chain couples TRBV19 to TRBJ1-5; 8 bases agree with TRBD1. V was clipped by 4 bases and J by 5 bases; unmatched bases: 10. There are 16 residues in the CDR3. Germline-derived CDR1 and CDR2 are LNHDA and SQIVND (reference sequence). CDR3 bases: TGTGCCAGTAGTACTTACCACACAGGGGGAGATCAGCCCCAGCATTTT. Translating gives CASSTYHTGGDQPQHF.

This clone was seen once. The chain couples TRBV12-5 to TRBJ2-3, with TRBD2 matching over 14 bases. CDR1 LGHNT and CDR2 FRNRAP come from the germline V gene. With 6 bases clipped from V and 7 bases from J, the junction kept 9 bases outside the gene matches. The CDR3 has 16 residues. The DNA of the CDR3 is TGTGCTAGTGGCCCTGGGACTAGCGGGGGTGGGAATACGCAGTATTTT. Translated: CASGPGTSGGGNTQYF.